This T cell receptor (beta chain) was captured by sequencing in a study of breast tumors, draining lymph nodes, adjacent tissues. This clonotype was recorded at least ten times. Its antigen is currently unknown. TCRdb passed the multiplex PCR reads through MiXCR, listing each CDR3 protein once. The table records about 230,000 distinct CDR3 sequences, about 34% of them present only once. General study findings and limits: Compared with lymph nodes, tumors were less diverse; compared with nontumor tissue, more. Luminal-like breast cancer showed significantly higher tumor–nontumor repertoire similarity than basal-like. Tumor T cell lymph node origin was a supported hypothesis, not proven.

Axillary draining lymph nodes of breast cancer patients supplied the node samples. Sequenced: axillary lymph node tissue. This sequence was found in a female donor with breast cancer. Some clones in this sample may be carry-over from other donors' samples.

This CDR3 reads CSADRDTGELFF. CDR3 bases: TGCAGTGCTGACAGGGATACCGGGGAGCTGTTTTTT. V gene TRBV20-1 combines with J gene TRBJ2-2, with TRBD1 matching over 7 bases. V lost 5 bases, J lost 5 bases, and 2 bases stayed unmatched. Germline CDR1 DFQATT, CDR2 SNEGSKA (reference sequence). The CDR3 loop spans 12 amino acids.